The rows below give T cell receptor beta chains drawn from one sample of a study of identical twins. TCRdb reprocessed the 5' RACE reads with MiXCR, giving one entry per CDR3 protein. The table includes 400,000 to 550,000 distinct CDR3 sequences, 14% detected once. This sample was shared with a second study, whose subject was yellow fever vaccine responses in identical twins.

Specimen: CD4+ T cells sorted from blood. Receptors were obtained from a young woman in good health. Each CDR3 is given with its conserved first and last residue. The order of the fields is clone size, J gene, V gene, D gene, CDR3 DNA, CDR3 protein. The D gene is left open where the match is weak. Only some rows state a clone size, as once, few, many or a class for expanded clones.

clone_size: .
j_call: TRBJ2-2
v_call: TRBV6-6
d_call: .
cdr3_nt: TGTGCCAGCAGTTATGTCAGCACCGGGGAGCTGTTTTTT
cdr3_aa: CASSYVSTGELFF

clone_size: .
j_call: TRBJ2-7
v_call: TRBV20-1
d_call: TRBD1
cdr3_nt: TGCAGTGCTAGGAGACAGGGTCAAGGCGAGCAGTACTTC
cdr3_aa: CSARRQGQGEQYF

clone_size: few
j_call: TRBJ2-3
v_call: TRBV11-2
d_call: .
cdr3_nt: TGTGCCAGCAGCCCCCTCGGGGGTCGCACAGATACGCAGTATTTT
cdr3_aa: CASSPLGGRTDTQYF

clone_size: .
j_call: TRBJ2-1
v_call: TRBV20-1
d_call: TRBD1
cdr3_nt: TGCAGTGCTAGAGATCTCCGGACAGGTATCAATGAGCAGTTCTTC
cdr3_aa: CSARDLRTGINEQFF

clone_size: .
j_call: TRBJ1-1
v_call: TRBV7-8
d_call: .
cdr3_nt: TGTGCCAGCAGCTTAGCTGGGGTGGGGGTCGGAGCTTTCTTT
cdr3_aa: CASSLAGVGVGAFF

clone_size: .
j_call: TRBJ2-7
v_call: TRBV7-9
d_call: .
cdr3_nt: TGTGCCAGCAGCTTAATAGCGAACGCCTACGAGCAGTACTTC
cdr3_aa: CASSLIANAYEQYF

clone_size: many
j_call: TRBJ1-1
v_call: TRBV12-3/TRBV12-4
d_call: TRBD1
cdr3_nt: TGTGCCAGCAGACCTTACAGGGGACAGTCACCTGAAGCTTTCTTT
cdr3_aa: CASRPYRGQSPEAFF

clone_size: few
j_call: TRBJ2-3
v_call: TRBV11-1
d_call: TRBD2
cdr3_nt: TGTGCCAGCAGCCTCGGGGAAGCGGGAGGATCGAGGCACAGGGCATTAGATACGCAGTATTTT
cdr3_aa: CASSLGEAGGSRHRALDTQYF

clone_size: .
j_call: TRBJ2-7
v_call: TRBV3-1
d_call: TRBD2
cdr3_nt: TGTGCCAGCAGTCGTAGCGGGAGGAACGCCTACGAGCAGTACTTC
cdr3_aa: CASSRSGRNAYEQYF

clone_size: few
j_call: TRBJ1-3
v_call: TRBV9
d_call: TRBD1
cdr3_nt: TGTGCCAGCAGCGGGCGGGACAGGTCAGGAAACACCATATATTTT
cdr3_aa: CASSGRDRSGNTIYF

clone_size: many
j_call: TRBJ2-2
v_call: TRBV11-2
d_call: .
cdr3_nt: TGTGCCAGCAGCTCCGGACTGACGACCGGGGAGCTGTTTTTT
cdr3_aa: CASSSGLTTGELFF

clone_size: few
j_call: TRBJ2-5
v_call: TRBV5-1
d_call: .
cdr3_nt: TGCGCCAGCAGCTTGATGGGAATAGAGACCCAGTACTTC
cdr3_aa: CASSLMGIETQYF

clone_size: .
j_call: TRBJ2-3
v_call: TRBV20-1
d_call: TRBD2
cdr3_nt: TGCAGTGCTAGTGCTAGCGGGAGGACAGATACGCAGTATTTT
cdr3_aa: CSASASGRTDTQYF

clone_size: .
j_call: TRBJ2-3
v_call: TRBV7-8
d_call: TRBD2
cdr3_nt: TGTGCCAGCGGATATACTAGCGGGAGGGCCGGGGCGTCAGATACGCAGTATTTT
cdr3_aa: CASGYTSGRAGASDTQYF

clone_size: .
j_call: TRBJ2-7
v_call: TRBV6-1
d_call: .
cdr3_nt: TGTGCCAGCAGTGAAAGTAGCGGTCGCTCCTACGAGCAGTACTTC
cdr3_aa: CASSESSGRSYEQYF

clone_size: many
j_call: TRBJ2-3
v_call: TRBV7-2
d_call: .
cdr3_nt: TGTGCCAGCAGCTCGGGGAGTACGCAGTATTTT
cdr3_aa: CASSSGSTQYF

clone_size: many
j_call: TRBJ2-3
v_call: TRBV11-2
d_call: TRBD2
cdr3_nt: TGTGCCAGCAGCCCCCTGGGGGGGACTAACACAGATACGCAGTATTTT
cdr3_aa: CASSPLGGTNTDTQYF

clone_size: .
j_call: TRBJ2-1
v_call: TRBV5-1
d_call: .
cdr3_nt: TGCGCCAGCAGCTTGAGTCCGACATCTCCTGAGCAGTTCTTC
cdr3_aa: CASSLSPTSPEQFF

clone_size: few
j_call: TRBJ2-3
v_call: TRBV3-1
d_call: .
cdr3_nt: TGTGCCAGCAGCCAAGCCCCAGGCAAAAGCACAGATACGCAGTATTTT
cdr3_aa: CASSQAPGKSTDTQYF

clone_size: .
j_call: TRBJ1-2
v_call: TRBV12-3/TRBV12-4
d_call: .
cdr3_nt: TGTGCCAGCAGTTGGCGCGGGGGCTCTGGCTACACCTTC
cdr3_aa: CASSWRGGSGYTF

clone_size: .
j_call: TRBJ2-1
v_call: TRBV7-9
d_call: .
cdr3_nt: TGTGCCAGCAGCACCAGTGAGGGAGGGCAGTTCTTC
cdr3_aa: CASSTSEGGQFF

clone_size: .
j_call: TRBJ2-7
v_call: TRBV7-2
d_call: .
cdr3_nt: TGTGCCAGCAGCTTTAAGTCCCCGCCATACGAGCAGTACTTC
cdr3_aa: CASSFKSPPYEQYF

clone_size: few
j_call: TRBJ2-7
v_call: TRBV6-5
d_call: TRBD2
cdr3_nt: TGTGCCAGCAGTTACTTCCGAACGGGACTAGCGGGCTACGAGCAGTACTTC
cdr3_aa: CASSYFRTGLAGYEQYF

clone_size: few
j_call: TRBJ1-2
v_call: TRBV7-2
d_call: TRBD1
cdr3_nt: TGTGCCAGCAGCCCTACCCCGGGACAGACAGGCTACACCTTC
cdr3_aa: CASSPTPGQTGYTF

clone_size: few
j_call: TRBJ1-3
v_call: TRBV7-2
d_call: .
cdr3_nt: TGTGCCAGCAGCTTACAGTTCGGGAACACCATATATTTT
cdr3_aa: CASSLQFGNTIYF

clone_size: once
j_call: TRBJ1-2
v_call: TRBV18
d_call: .
cdr3_nt: TGTGCCAGCTCACCAGATCCCAAGTATGGCTACACCTTC
cdr3_aa: CASSPDPKYGYTF

clone_size: few
j_call: TRBJ2-3
v_call: TRBV15
d_call: TRBD2
cdr3_nt: TGTGCCACCAGCAGACCGACTAGCGGGGGGGGCGGAACGCAGTATTTT
cdr3_aa: CATSRPTSGGGGTQYF